The 29 T cell receptor beta chains below were found in one sample sequenced in a study of beta chain features in type 1 diabetes. Notes on the study in general: Shorter TCRB CDR3s, moderately but significantly so, marked every one of the four CD4+ subsets in Type 1 diabetes patients.

The entirety of the isolated RNA underwent reverse transcription, so expressed TCRB transcripts were sequenced. This table comes from immunoSEQ multiplex PCR, and its TCRdb copy is limited to in-frame clones, with some not included. The top ten hold over 0.015% of the sample, which has fewer than 300,000 clones, approximately 11% seen once. Antigen specificity for these receptors is unknown. Source material: naive CD4+ T cells from blood. These receptors were obtained from a man aged 30-40 years with type 1 diabetes.

This clone has only a few counts. The genes are TRBV7-9 and TRBJ1-1; 10 bases align to TRBD1. CDR3 length: 14 residues. CDR1 and CDR2 from the germline V gene are SEHNR and FQNEAQ (reference sequence). V lost 2 bases and J lost 6; bases outside the gene matches: 3. The CDR3 nucleotides are TGTGCCAGCAGCTTAAGACAGGGGGCCCCTGAAGCTTTCTTT. Its protein is CASSLRQGAPEAFF.

This clone was counted only a few times. The V and J genes are TRBV4-2 and TRBJ1-1; no clear D gene. Germline V gives CDR1 LGHNA, CDR2 YNFKEQ. The V end was cut by 1 base, the J end by 2 bases, with 5 bases between. This CDR3 has 13 amino acids. CDR3 loop: CASSQAVNTEAFF. CDR3 bases: TGTGCCAGCAGCCAAGCAGTAAACACTGAAGCTTTCTTT.

The V gene is TRBV5-1, the J gene TRBJ2-5; TRBD2 matches 7 bases. CDR3 size: 14 residues. The germline gives CDR1 SGHRS, CDR2 YFSETQ. Trimming removed 2 bases from V and 4 bases from J; junction bases left unmatched: 5. The CDR3 DNA is TGCGCCAGCAGCTTACCGGGCGGGGGAGAGACCCAGTACTTC. Amino acids: CASSLPGGGETQYF. Complete variable domain (other parts from reference TRBV5-1 and TRBJ2-5): KAGVTQTPRYLIKTRGQQVTLSCSPISGHRSVSWYQQTPGQGLQFLFEYFSETQRNKGNFPGRFSGRQFSNSRSEMNVSTLELGDSALYLCASSLPGGGETQYFGPGTRLLVL.

The chain links TRBV4-3 to TRBJ2-1; D perhaps matches TRBD1 (5 bases). This CDR3 spans 18 amino acids. Per germline, CDR1 LGHNA and CDR2 YSLEER. V was trimmed by 0 bases and J by 2 bases, leaving 17 bases between them. CDR3 sequence (DNA): TGCGCCAGCAGCCAAGATCAATCTGGACACCCTCCCTACAATGAGCAGTTCTTC. Protein: CASSQDQSGHPPYNEQFF.

This chain uses TRBV11-2 with TRBJ1-6; 9 bases fit TRBD1. Germline V gene lookup returns CDR1 SGHAT and CDR2 FQNNGV. V trimming: 5 bases; J trimming: 10 bases; junction bases outside the gene matches: 6. The CDR3 length is 14 residues. The chain's CDR3 is CASSPGQGTSPLHF. The CDR3 DNA reads TGTGCCAGCAGCCCGGGACAGGGAACCTCACCCCTCCACTTT.

V is TRBV12-2 and J is TRBJ1-2. TRBV12-2 is marked as a pseudogene. This CDR3 is 12 amino acids long. CDR3 in DNA: TGTGCAAGTCGCCCCCGCTTAGCGGGCTACACCTTC. Translation: CASRPRLAGYTF.

The chain carries TRBV5-1 and TRBJ2-6; D is undetermined. V lost 4 bases to trimming and J lost 0 bases, with 5 bases between them. Germline loops: CDR1 SGHRS, CDR2 YFSETQ. The CDR3 extends over 14 amino acids. DNA of the CDR3: TGCGCCAGCAGCACGCGCTCTGGGGCCAACGTCCTGACTTTC. Translation: CASSTRSGANVLTF.

The chain recombines TRBV9 with TRBJ1-2, with D possibly TRBD1 on 5 matching bases. There are 17 residues in the CDR3. Germline V gene lookup returns CDR1 SGDLS and CDR2 YYNGEE. Trimming stripped 4 bases from V and 4 bases from J, with 23 bases between. CDR3 in DNA: TGTGCCAGCAGCCCTCGACAGTTACTCTCAGATCTCTATGGCTACACCTTC. This codes for CASSPRQLLSDLYGYTF.

There are a few counts of this clone. The J gene is TRBJ1-6, the V gene TRBV7-3; no reliable D call. With 2 bases removed from V and 8 bases from J, the gap between germline ends came to 7 bases. CDR1 is SGHTA and CDR2 is FQGTGA in the germline V gene. The CDR3 sequence is 13 residues long. CDR3 DNA: TGTGCCAGCAGCTTAGGGGAGTATTCACCCCTCCACTTT. Translating it yields CASSLGEYSPLHF.

This clone has more than one count but fewer than ten. The chain is built from TRBV6-5 and TRBJ1-2; D call uncertain. The CDR3 runs 15 residues. Germline CDR1 reads MNHEY; CDR2 reads SVGAGI. Trimming removed 4 bases at V and 3 bases at J, with 15 bases between. The CDR3 DNA follows: TGTGCCAGCAGTTCAGGTCGCTCCGTAGACTATGGCTACACCTTC. The encoded protein is CASSSGRSVDYGYTF.

This clone was seen a handful of times. V and J are TRBV29-1 and TRBJ1-1; D is perhaps TRBD1 (5 bases). CDR3 length: 13 amino acids. V lost 4 bases and J 1 base, leaving 10 bases between the germline ends. CDR1 is SQVTM, CDR2 ANQGSEA, per germline. The CDR3 sequence: CSVGGGGNTEAFF. The CDR3 region has the DNA TGCAGCGTTGGTGGGGGGGGGAACACTGAAGCTTTCTTT.

This clone turned up a few times. The chain employs TRBV7-8 and TRBJ1-1; 7 bases match TRBD1. Germline trimming cut 4 bases from V and 0 bases from J; bases unmatched to any gene: 8. Germline V gene sequence: CDR1 SGHVS, CDR2 FQNEAQ. CDR3 length: 16 amino acids. The CDR3 bases are TGTGCCAGCAGCTCCAGGCCGGACAGGATGAACACTGAAGCTTTCTTT. Amino acids: CASSSRPDRMNTEAFF.

V usage is TRBV7-6 and J usage is TRBJ1-4; D is uncertain. The CDR3 sequence is 14 residues long. Germline V gene sequence: CDR1 SGHVS, CDR2 FNYEAQ. The V and J ends lost 3 bases and 8 bases respectively, with 13 bases between them. CDR3 DNA: TGTGCCAGCAGCTTTGGTCCATCGGGGGAAAAACTGTTTTTT. As protein: CASSFGPSGEKLFF.

V gene TRBV28 combines with J gene TRBJ2-1; 8 bases match TRBD1. The junction had 5 bases not matched to a gene; V was cut back by 3 bases and J by 7 bases. Germline-derived CDR1 and CDR2 are MDHEN and SYDVKM. This CDR3 comprises 14 residues. The CDR3 coding sequence is TGTGCCAGCAGTTTCTTACAGGGGGAGAATGAGCAGTTCTTC. Residues: CASSFLQGENEQFF.

This rearrangement joins TRBV5-1 to TRBJ2-3; 9 bases agree with TRBD2. This CDR3 spans 15 amino acids. With 5 bases clipped from V and 2 bases from J, the junction kept 6 bases outside the gene matches. Germline CDR1 SGHRS, CDR2 YFSETQ. The CDR3, as DNA: TGCGCCAGCAGATTTAGCGGGGGATTCACAGATACGCAGTATTTT. It is translated as CASRFSGGFTDTQYF.

V gene TRBV2 combines with J gene TRBJ1-1; D gene uncertain. The length of the CDR3 is 13 residues. Trimming left V 2 bases short and J 6 bases short, with 10 bases between. Germline V CDR1 and CDR2: SNHLY, FYNNEI. The CDR3: CASSEWSGSEAFF. As DNA, the CDR3 is TGTGCCAGCAGTGAATGGTCGGGGTCTGAAGCTTTCTTT. Full variable domain (outside the CDR3, taken from reference TRBV2 and TRBJ1-1): EPEVTQTPSHQVTQMGQEVILRCVPISNHLYFYWYRQILGQKVEFLVSFYNNEISEKSEIFDDQFSVERPDGSNFTLKIRSTKLEDSAMYFCASSEWSGSEAFFGQGTRLTVV.

This clone was seen only a few times. V is TRBV2 and J is TRBJ2-7; D perhaps matches TRBD2 (7 bases). CDR1 and CDR2 (germline): SNHLY, FYNNEI. The V and J ends lost 6 bases and 7 bases respectively, with 19 bases between them. The CDR3 sequence is 14 residues long. CDR3 DNA sequence: TGTGCCAGCAGGAGGGGAGGCGGGGGCCCAGAGCAGTACTTC. Residues: CASRRGGGGPEQYF.

This clone has just a few counts. The chain links TRBV7-9 to TRBJ1-1; D is unresolved. CDR3 size: 15 residues. Germline V gene sequence: CDR1 SEHNR, CDR2 FQNEAQ (reference sequence). Trimming removed 5 bases from V and 1 base from J, with 14 bases in between. As DNA, the CDR3 is TGTGCCAGCAGCCGTGACGAGGGATGGAACACTGAAGCTTTCTTT. Encoded protein: CASSRDEGWNTEAFF.

V is TRBV28 and J is TRBJ2-7; the match to TRBD1 covers 11 bases. Germline V gives CDR1 MDHEN, CDR2 SYDVKM. Trimming removed 4 bases from V and 0 bases from J; junction bases left unmatched: 5. This CDR3 comprises 16 residues. CDR3 region: CASSSPGTGGSYEQYF. Here the CDR3 DNA reads TGTGCCAGCAGTTCGCCGGGGACAGGGGGCTCCTACGAGCAGTACTTC.

The chain is built from TRBV28 and TRBJ1-2; 7 bases line up with TRBD1. The CDR3 is 13 residues long. CDR1 and CDR2 from the germline V gene are MDHEN and SYDVKM. After removal of 6 bases from V and 8 bases from J, the junction contained 9 bases not matched to a gene. In DNA, the CDR3 is TGTGCCAGCAGACACGGGACAGTGGTCGGCTACACCTTC. Encoded protein: CASRHGTVVGYTF.

The gene calls are TRBV5-1 and TRBJ2-5; D ambiguous. The CDR3 spans 17 residues. Trimming stripped 2 bases from V and 2 bases from J, with 19 bases between. In germline, CDR1 is SGHRS, CDR2 YFSETQ. For the CDR3, the DNA is TGCGCCAGCAGCTTAGTTCGGAGTGCGGATTCTCAAGAGACCCAGTACTTC. It is translated as CASSLVRSADSQETQYF.

The genes are TRBV6-5 and TRBJ1-5; possibly TRBD1 for D (5 bases). V lost 4 bases and J 5 bases, leaving 18 bases between the germline ends. CDR1 is MNHEY, CDR2 SVGAGI, per germline. The CDR3 has 16 amino acids. The CDR3 loop reads CASSSKGARAHQPQHF. The CDR3 nucleotides read TGTGCCAGCAGTTCCAAAGGGGCTCGGGCCCATCAGCCCCAGCATTTT.

This clone was detected only a few times. The chain couples TRBV5-6 to TRBJ2-5; maybe TRBD2 (5 bases). The CDR3 length is 13 residues. Trimming stripped 3 bases from V and 2 bases from J, with 8 bases between. In germline, CDR1 is SGHDT, CDR2 YYEEEE. The CDR3 sequence: CASSSGWQETQYF. CDR3 sequence (DNA): TGTGCCAGCAGCTCGGGGTGGCAAGAGACCCAGTACTTC.

The CDR3 sequence: CASSQVMFRGPYEQYF. Here the CDR3 DNA reads TGTGCCAGCAGCCAAGTAATGTTCAGGGGGCCCTACGAGCAGTACTTC. This chain uses TRBV4-2 with TRBJ2-7; 8 nucleotides line up with TRBD1. After removal of 1 base from V and 2 bases from J, the junction contained 7 bases not matched to a gene. The CDR3 is 16 amino acids. In germline, CDR1 is LGHNA, CDR2 YNFKEQ.

This clone came up a few times. The chain uses TRBV6-6 and TRBJ2-3; 10 nucleotides align to TRBD1. Germline assignment: CDR1 MNHNY and CDR2 SVGAGI (reference sequence). This CDR3 region has 15 residues. The V segment lost 5 bases and the J segment 3 bases; nucleotides outside the gene matches: 5. DNA for the CDR3: TGTGCCAGCAGTCATCCGGGACAGGGGACAGATACGCAGTATTTT. Encoded protein: CASSHPGQGTDTQYF.

This clone has only a few counts. The chain joins TRBV20-1 to TRBJ2-5, with 8 bases that match TRBD1. V dropped 4 bases and J dropped 6; count of bases not matched to a gene: 1. Germline V gene sequence: CDR1 DFQATT, CDR2 SNEGSKA (reference sequence). This CDR3 region has 11 residues. CDR3 loop: CSANRGKTQYF. The CDR3 region has the DNA TGCAGTGCTAACAGGGGGAAGACCCAGTACTTC.

The V call is TRBV5-6, the J call TRBJ2-2; 13 positions agree with TRBD2. Germline loops: CDR1 SGHDT, CDR2 YYEEEE. This CDR3 comprises 16 residues. V lost 1 base and J lost 6; bases outside the gene matches: 3. CDR3 region: CASSLPGTSGAGELFF. The CDR3 nucleotides are TGTGCCAGCAGCTTGCCGGGGACTAGCGGGGCCGGGGAGCTGTTTTTT.

This clone came up a few times. The chain is built from TRBV6-5 and TRBJ2-5; D is possibly TRBD2 (6 bases). Trimming removed 0 bases from V and 4 bases from J, with 6 bases in between. There are 13 residues in the CDR3. The germline V gene has CDR1 MNHEY and CDR2 SVGAGI. CDR3 coding DNA: TGTGCCAGCAGTTACTCGCGGGGAGAGACCCAGTACTTC. Translation: CASSYSRGETQYF.

This clone was counted only a few times. V gene TRBV28 combines with J gene TRBJ2-7; D is ambiguous. V shed 8 bases and J shed 3 bases, with 11 bases lying between them. CDR1 is MDHEN and CDR2 is SYDVKM in the germline V gene. The CDR3 runs 12 residues. The CDR3 region has the DNA TGTGCCAGCTCCTCTACCCGCTACGAGCAGTACTTC. This sequence encodes CASSSTRYEQYF.